This TCR beta chain was profiled in a study of cytotoxic CD8 clonotypes in ibrutinib-treated CLL (dated by TCRdb to the early 2020s). Looking at the study overall: In this cohort, 15 patients were treatment-naive and fewer than 13 were relapsed/refractory, while 17 to 18 had unmutated IGHV. Responses were partial in 25 or so patients and complete in 2; after median approximately 69 months follow-up, about 14 stayed in remission and approximately 12 progressed. Response samples were obtained after a median of 12 months of treatment, with a range of roughly 6 to 36 months. On average, each sample yielded around 250,000 productive templates and tens of thousands of productive rearrangements. Of the 90 or so people in the trial, about two dozen had longitudinal samples available. Cryopreserved peripheral blood mononuclear cells were obtained before treatment, at response, and at either sustained remission or disease progression. All remission and progressive disease samples were collected while patients were still receiving ibrutinib.

A MiSeq instrument was used for deep resolution sequencing, which targeted depths ranging from 1 in 1 million up to 1 in 200,000 T cells, with coverage averaging 10x for each clonotype. TCR beta libraries were generated with the immunoSEQ hsTCRB Kit. The original methods were these. The data were analyzed with ImmunoSEQ Analyzer and ImmunoSEQ Data Assistant, and V, D and J gene assignments followed IMGT definitions. Clonality was computed as one minus normalized Shannon entropy of productive rearrangement frequencies, ranging from 0 to 1. Only overrepresented clonotypes making up at least 0.05% of each patient's repertoire were included in the public clonotype analysis. Thirteen age-matched healthy donor repertoires from immuneACCESS were used as controls for clonality. TCRdb holds this immuneACCESS table with in-frame rearrangements only. Some clones are missing; in checked studies, unresolved V genes explain under half, and the rest has no known cause. D and trimming come from the DNA, and the V and J calls and clone size come from that table. The sample table contains 110,000 to 150,000 clones; only one count was recorded for 60% to 85% of them. The top ten hold approximately 5.1% of the sample.

The time point label corresponds to: roughly 23 months on ibrutinib. Roughly 2.2 micrograms of genomic DNA were extracted from cryopreserved PBMCs for TCR beta library preparation. High-throughput TCR beta sequencing was performed on longitudinal blood samples from CLL patients receiving ibrutinib monotherapy. The patients took part in an open-label, single-center phase 2 trial of ibrutinib monotherapy. The study at large found these results: Baseline clonality exceeded that of age-matched healthy donors and correlated strongly with circulating CD8+ T-cell counts. Lymph node repertoires were not examined, and the timing of sampling was not matched between patients in sustained remission and those whose disease progressed. Public clonotypes were rare and either shrank or stayed stable during treatment, and the rise in clonality at ibrutinib response reflected expansion of private clonotypes. At ibrutinib response clonality went up, during sustained remission it held steady, and at progression it dropped back toward baseline.

Only a few counts were recorded for this clone. It has no known antigen specificity. No quality values exist for individual bases; no much larger clone is one base distant. Material: PBMCs, obtained after 24 months of ibrutinib treatment. The clonotype originates from a human donor with chronic lymphocytic leukemia.

CDR3 loop: CASSLAGGGEQYF. The nucleotide sequence is TGTGCCAGCAGCTTAGCAGGTGGCGGCGAGCAGTACTTC. This sequence uses TRBV7-9 and TRBJ2-7, with the D gene not confidently named. The germline V gene (reference sequence) yields SEHNR for CDR1 and FQNEAQ for CDR2. The CDR3, cysteine through phenylalanine, is 13 amino acids long. CDR3 DNA is the only sequence kept; it has 39 bases, read in frame from the first base. V was cut back by 0 bases and J by 6 bases, leaving a gap of 9 bases between them. When the CDR3 is completed using the reference TRBV7-9 and TRBJ2-7 genes on either side, the full variable domain is DTGVSQNPRHKITKRGQNVTFRCDPISEHNRLYWYRQTLGQGPEFLTYFQNEAQLEKSRLLSDRFSAERPKGSFSTLEIQRTEQGDSAMYLCASSLAGGGEQYFGPGTRLTVT.